This T cell receptor beta chain was found in a study of OX40 agonist ivuxolimab in advanced cancers. Study-wide findings and caveats: The study found that CD8+ T cells averaged more expanded clones than CD4+. CD4+ and CD8+ blood T cells expanded clonally by week 6 at 0.1 to 3.0 mg/kg.

On this clone itself: Its antigen is as yet unknown.

TCRdb keeps only in-frame clones here, not all; method: immunoSEQ multiplex PCR. The profile shows around 80,000 clones, around nine tenths of them singletons. Per the germline V gene, CDR1 is SGDLS and CDR2 is YYNGEE. J was trimmed by 5 bases and V by 4 bases; bases with no gene match: 7. The CDR3 sequence is 16 residues long. This clonotype originated in an adult with an advanced solid tumor such as melanoma, head and neck, liver or kidney cancer. The sample here was CD4+ or CD8+ T cells sorted from blood, taken in a trial of the OX40 agonist ivuxolimab. The V gene is TRBV9, the J gene TRBJ2-3; 13 bases are a match to TRBD2. The CDR3 nucleotides are TGTGCCAGCAGCATCGGACTAGCGGGAGTGAGAGATACGCAGTATTTT. Residues: CASSIGLAGVRDTQYF.